A single sample gave rise to the 21 T cell receptor beta chains below, sequenced in a study of T cells in narcolepsy. The table came from immunoSEQ multiplex PCR; TCRdb's copy has only in-frame clones and leaves some out. The table shows around 32,000 clones, with under 85% occurring only once. The sequenced sample consisted of memory (CD45RA-) CD4+ T cells from blood. The receptor set was obtained from a human donor in good health.

V is TRBV6-6 and J is TRBJ1-1; D is perhaps TRBD1 (6 bases). The CDR3 is 15 amino acids. Trimming removed 7 bases at V and 2 bases at J, with 17 bases between. Per germline, CDR1 MNHNY and CDR2 SVGAGI (reference sequence). The CDR3 here is CASNPPGQRNTEAFF. CDR3 nucleotide sequence: TGTGCCAGCAACCCCCCGGGACAAAGAAACACTGAAGCTTTCTTT.

This chain joins TRBV6-1 and TRBJ1-2, with D possibly being TRBD1 (6 bases). Germline loops: CDR1 MNHNS, CDR2 SASEGT. Deletions cut 6 bases from V and 5 bases from J, with 10 bases between. There are 12 residues in the CDR3. The CDR3 here is CASSSGEYGYTF. The CDR3 nucleotides are TGTGCCAGCAGCTCAGGGGAATATGGCTACACCTTC.

V usage is TRBV10-3 and J usage is TRBJ1-5; a weak D match, TRBD1 (6 bases). With 7 bases removed from V and 6 bases from J, the gap between germline ends came to 16 bases. Germline CDR1 is ENHRY and CDR2 is SYGVKD. This CDR3 has 14 residues. CDR3 in amino acids: CAITLGGEGQPQHF. The CDR3 nucleotides read TGTGCCATCACCCTAGGGGGGGAGGGTCAGCCCCAGCATTTT.

The chain couples TRBV6-6 to TRBJ1-4; no reliable D call. Trimming stripped 1 base from V and 7 bases from J, with 7 bases between. CDR1 is MNHNY and CDR2 is SVGAGI in the germline V gene (reference sequence). The CDR3 consists of 13 residues. The CDR3 region has the DNA TGTGCCAGCAGTTACTACAGCCTTGAAAAACTGTTTTTT. Amino acids: CASSYYSLEKLFF.

This clone occurred a few times. V usage is TRBV7-9 and J usage is TRBJ2-5, with a tentative D call TRBD1 (6 bases). Germline lookup yields CDR1 SEHNR and CDR2 FQNEAQ (reference sequence). The CDR3 sequence is 15 residues long. V was clipped by 3 bases and J by 2 bases, with 13 bases between them. The DNA for the CDR3 is TGTGCCAGCAGCTTCTCAGGGGACATACAAGAGACCCAGTACTTC. This translates into CASSFSGDIQETQYF.

V and J are TRBV27 and TRBJ2-1; 9 bases match TRBD1. CDR3 length: 14 residues. Germline CDR1 is MNHEY and CDR2 is SMNVEV (reference sequence). V lost 3 bases to trimming and J lost 13 bases; unmatched junction nucleotides: 10. CDR3 sequence reads: CASSFRGQGIGQFF. Written as DNA, the CDR3 is TGTGCCAGCAGTTTCCGCGGACAGGGGATCGGACAGTTCTTC.

The chain uses TRBV28 and TRBJ1-2; D call uncertain. V dropped 2 bases and J dropped 7 bases, with 17 bases sitting between them. CDR1 and CDR2 from the germline V gene are MDHEN and SYDVKM. The CDR3 spans 15 residues. The CDR3 nucleotides are TGTGCCAGCAGTTTAGGAGCGTCGGAGAGAAGTGGCTACACCTTC. It yields the protein CASSLGASERSGYTF.

This clone has a handful of counts. The rearrangement uses TRBV30 and TRBJ2-5; D unresolved. Looked up from germline, CDR1 is GTSNPN and CDR2 is SVGIG (reference sequence). The CDR3 is 13 amino acids. V lost 0 bases, J lost 3 bases, and 8 bases lay in between. The CDR3 protein is CAWSVRLKETQYF. DNA of the CDR3: TGTGCCTGGAGTGTACGTCTCAAAGAGACCCAGTACTTC.

This chain uses TRBV28 with TRBJ2-7, with 7 bases aligning to TRBD1. The CDR3 runs to 14 residues. Germline values: CDR1 MDHEN, CDR2 SYDVKM. J lost 3 bases, V lost 4 bases, and 6 bases had no gene match. The CDR3 DNA is TGTGCCAGCAGTTGGTCGCAGGGGGTCTACGAGCAGTACTTC. It translates to CASSWSQGVYEQYF.

The chain joins TRBV2 to TRBJ1-5, with D hard to call. Trimming took off 7 bases at V and 2 bases at J, with 12 bases between the two ends. There are 14 residues in the CDR3. Germline values: CDR1 SNHLY, CDR2 FYNNEI. DNA for the CDR3: TGTGCCAGCAACCCAACCCAGGGCAATCAGCCCCAGCATTTT. Its protein product is CASNPTQGNQPQHF.

This clone was counted only a few times. This chain connects TRBV7-2 to TRBJ1-3; D ambiguous. The ends were cut back, 7 bases at V and 2 bases at J, with 12 bases in the middle. This CDR3 region has 14 residues. Germline-derived CDR1 and CDR2 are SGHTA and FQGNSA. CDR3 sequence reads: CASTETGTGNTIYF. For the CDR3, the DNA is TGTGCCAGCACCGAGACGGGGACTGGAAACACCATATATTTT.

The V and J genes are TRBV28 and TRBJ2-7; D uncertain. Germline CDR1 MDHEN, CDR2 SYDVKM. The CDR3 covers 13 residues. V lost 2 bases, J lost 4 bases, and 9 bases lay in between. The CDR3 protein is CASSLIHPYEQYF. CDR3 nucleotide sequence: TGTGCCAGCAGTTTAATACATCCTTACGAGCAGTACTTC.

The chain combines TRBV23-1 with TRBJ1-1; tentative D call: TRBD1 (5 bases). TRBV23-1 falls under the ORF class, with uncertain function. With 8 bases removed from V and 3 bases from J, the gap between germline ends came to 19 bases. The CDR3 is 15 residues long. CDR3 protein: CASAQFKPGDTEAFF. CDR3 DNA: TGCGCCAGCGCACAATTCAAACCGGGGGACACTGAAGCTTTCTTT.

The rearrangement uses TRBV7-2 and TRBJ2-5, with 12 bases lining up with TRBD1. V trimming: 3 bases; J trimming: 6 bases; junction bases outside the gene matches: 5. CDR1 SGHTA and CDR2 FQGNSA come from the germline V gene. The length of the CDR3 is 15 residues. The CDR3 coding sequence is TGTGCCAGCAGCTTTGGGACAGGGGGCATGAAGACCCAGTACTTC. Its protein product is CASSFGTGGMKTQYF.

The J gene is TRBJ2-6, the V gene TRBV28; D is uncertain. The CDR3 is made up of 15 amino acids. V shed 4 bases and J shed 1 base, with 8 bases lying between them. Germline V gene data show CDR1 as MDHEN and CDR2 as SYDVKM. The CDR3 sequence is CASSWQESGANVLTF. CDR3 sequence (DNA): TGTGCCAGCAGTTGGCAGGAATCTGGGGCCAACGTCCTGACTTTC.

A single count supports this clone. J is TRBJ1-1 and V is TRBV6-6, with unresolved D. V was shortened by 2 bases and J by 1 base, with 8 bases between the two germline ends. This CDR3 is 14 amino acids long. CDR1 and CDR2 from the germline V gene are MNHNY and SVGAGI (reference sequence). CDR3: CASSYLQQNTEAFF. The DNA for the CDR3 is TGTGCCAGCAGTTACCTTCAGCAGAACACTGAAGCTTTCTTT.

The J gene is TRBJ1-1, the V gene TRBV27; D remains ambiguous. Looked up from germline, CDR1 is MNHEY and CDR2 is SMNVEV (reference sequence). Trimming removed 0 bases from V and 1 base from J, with 15 bases in between. The CDR3 spans 17 residues. CDR3 DNA: TGTGCCAGCAGTTTATCGATCCCCGGAAGACAGAACACTGAAGCTTTCTTT. Its translation: CASSLSIPGRQNTEAFF.

The J gene is TRBJ1-2, the V gene TRBV7-2; 9 bases align to TRBD1. The CDR3 length is 16 residues. Germline V gene sequence: CDR1 SGHTA, CDR2 FQGNSA. V was pared by 5 bases and J by 6 bases, with 13 bases of the junction left unmatched. This CDR3 is CASSPQLGTGRDGYTF. DNA for the CDR3: TGTGCCAGCAGCCCGCAACTCGGGACAGGGAGGGATGGCTACACCTTC. Together with reference TRBV7-2 and TRBJ1-2, the CDR3 gives the full variable domain: GAGVSQSPSNKVTEKGKDVELRCDPISGHTALYWYRQSLGQGLEFLIYFQGNSAPDKSGLPSDRFSAERTGGSVSTLTIQRTQQEDSAVYLCASSPQLGTGRDGYTFGSGTRLTVV.

The chain is built from TRBV6-6 and TRBJ2-2; D gene uncertain. The CDR3 is 14 residues long. Germline values: CDR1 MNHNY, CDR2 SVGAGI (reference sequence). Trimming took off 1 base at V and 6 bases at J, with 9 bases between the two ends. Written as DNA, the CDR3 is TGTGCCAGCAGTTACTTAGACCTTCCCGGGGAGCTGTTTTTT. It yields the protein CASSYLDLPGELFF.

This clone has only a few counts. This rearrangement joins TRBV5-4 to TRBJ2-5; 12 bases match TRBD2. The CDR3 is 17 residues long. Trimming removed 3 bases from V and 4 bases from J; junction bases left unmatched: 10. Germline CDR1 SGHNT, CDR2 YYREEE (reference sequence). CDR3 residues: CASSSLAGGPSAETQYF. CDR3 nucleotide sequence: TGTGCCAGCAGCTCTCTAGCGGGGGGGCCATCCGCAGAGACCCAGTACTTC.

The count of this clone is one. The chain combines TRBV27 with TRBJ1-5; D may be TRBD1 (6 bases). V lost 0 bases to trimming and J lost 7 bases, with 13 bases between them. Germline CDR1 reads MNHEY; CDR2 reads SMNVEV (reference sequence). The CDR3 totals 15 residues. Here the CDR3 reads CASSLSRQVGQPQHF. CDR3 coding DNA: TGTGCCAGCAGTTTATCTAGACAGGTCGGGCAGCCCCAGCATTTT.